This T cell receptor (beta chain) was sequenced during a study of T cells after posttransplantation cyclophosphamide. Points from the study as a whole: Donor-recipient repertoire similarity was low at 1-2 months, rising over year one. TRB overlap between skin or GI tissue T cells and blood was limited.

Comment on this clone: Its antigen is currently unknown.

The assay was immunoSEQ multiplex PCR, and TCRdb's table has in-frame clones only and misses some. The table shows some 53,000 clones, with just over 85% occurring only once. The CDR3 runs 17 residues. J lost 2 bases, V lost 7 bases, and 8 bases had no gene match. Looked up from germline, CDR1 is SEHNR and CDR2 is FQNEAQ (reference sequence). The rearrangement joins TRBV7-9 to TRBJ2-5, with 15 bases matching TRBD2. Sequencing used PBMCs. The source is a man aged 30 to 39 with a blood cancer, CMV-positive, and with a related stem cell donor. The CDR3 region is CASKGLAGGPRQETQYF. The CDR3 DNA sequence: TGTGCCAGCAAAGGACTAGCGGGAGGGCCACGTCAAGAGACCCAGTACTTC.